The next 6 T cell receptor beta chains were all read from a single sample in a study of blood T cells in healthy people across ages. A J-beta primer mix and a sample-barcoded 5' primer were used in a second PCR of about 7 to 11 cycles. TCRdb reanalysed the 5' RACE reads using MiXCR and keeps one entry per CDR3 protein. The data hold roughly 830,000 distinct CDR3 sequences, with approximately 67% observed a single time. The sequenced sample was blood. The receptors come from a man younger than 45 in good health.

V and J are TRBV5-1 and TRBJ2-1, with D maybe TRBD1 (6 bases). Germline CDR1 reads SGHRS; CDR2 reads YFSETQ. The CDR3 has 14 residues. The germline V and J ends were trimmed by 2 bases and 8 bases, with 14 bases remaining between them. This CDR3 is CASSFGTSGDEQFF. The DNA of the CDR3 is TGCGCCAGCAGCTTCGGGACATCTGGGGATGAGCAGTTCTTC. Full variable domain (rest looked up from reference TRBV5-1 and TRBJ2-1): KAGVTQTPRYLIKTRGQQVTLSCSPISGHRSVSWYQQTPGQGLQFLFEYFSETQRNKGNFPGRFSGRQFSNSRSEMNVSTLELGDSALYLCASSFGTSGDEQFFGPGTRLTVL.

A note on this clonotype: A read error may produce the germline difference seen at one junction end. In DNA, the CDR3 is TGTGCCAGCAGTAACTCCCTAGCGGGGGGGTACAATGAGCAGTTCTTC. Translated: CASSNSLAGGYNEQFF. This chain connects TRBV6-6 to TRBJ2-1, with TRBD2 matching 12 bases. This CDR3 region has 16 residues. Per germline, CDR1 MNHNY and CDR2 SVGAGI (reference sequence).

Here the CDR3 reads CASSQGDTEAFF. CDR3 DNA sequence: TGTGCCAGCAGCCAGGGGGACACTGAAGCTTTCTTT. This sequence joins TRBV7-3 and TRBJ1-1, with TRBD1 identical over 7 bases. Per germline, CDR1 SGHTA and CDR2 FQGTGA. V gave up 5 bases and J gave up 3 bases; unmatched junction bases: 0. The CDR3 loop spans 12 amino acids.

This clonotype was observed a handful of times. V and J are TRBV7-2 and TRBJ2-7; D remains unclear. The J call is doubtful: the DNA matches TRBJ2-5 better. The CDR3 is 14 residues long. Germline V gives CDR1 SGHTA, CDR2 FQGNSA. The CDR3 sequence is CASSMQSVGETQYF. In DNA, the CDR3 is TGTGCCAGCAGCATGCAGAGCGTGGGGGAGACCCAGTACTTC.

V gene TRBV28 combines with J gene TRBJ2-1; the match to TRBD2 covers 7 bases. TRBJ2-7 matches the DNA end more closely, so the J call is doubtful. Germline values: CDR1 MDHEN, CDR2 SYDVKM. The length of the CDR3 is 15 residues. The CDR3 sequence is CASSPSPGGIHEQYF. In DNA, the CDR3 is TGTGCCAGCAGTCCCAGTCCGGGGGGAATCCACGAGCAGTACTTC.

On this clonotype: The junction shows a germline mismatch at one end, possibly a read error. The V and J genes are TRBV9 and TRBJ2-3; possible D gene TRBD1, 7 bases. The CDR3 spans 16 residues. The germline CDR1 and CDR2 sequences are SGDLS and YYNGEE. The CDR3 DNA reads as TGTGCTAGCAGCCGCGGGCGGAGGGGGCTTTCGGATACGCAGTATTTT. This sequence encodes CASSRGRRGLSDTQYF.